One sample yielded the 26 T cell receptor beta chains listed below, sequenced in a study of blood T cells in healthy people across ages. A J-beta primer mix and a sample-barcoded 5' primer were used in a second PCR of about 7 to 12 cycles. TCRdb re-called the 5' RACE reads through MiXCR, storing one row per CDR3 protein. The repertoire has nearly 1 million distinct CDR3 sequences, roughly 47% of them found once; the top ten carry about a fifth. Sequencing was done on a sample of blood. These receptors came from a woman aged 55-70 years in good health.

The V and J genes are TRBV28 and TRBJ2-5; TRBD1 might be the D (7 bases). Germline assignment: CDR1 MDHEN and CDR2 SYDVKM. The CDR3 length is 16 residues. The V end was cut by 5 bases, the J end by 11 bases, with 27 bases between. The CDR3 DNA reads as TGTGCCAGCAGTCCCCCCCCACCTGGCAGCAGGGGGGAGCAGTACTTC. It specifies CASSPPPPGSRGEQYF.

The chain joins TRBV28 to TRBJ2-7; weak D call: TRBD2 (6 bases). The CDR3 runs to 13 residues. The germline V gene encodes CDR1 MDHEN and CDR2 SYDVKM. Deletions cut 3 bases from V and 6 bases from J, with 12 bases between. The CDR3 sequence is CASSLMLGGEQYF. DNA of the CDR3: TGTGCCAGCAGTTTGATGCTGGGGGGCGAGCAGTACTTC.

This clonotype occurred a few times. The genes are TRBV2 and TRBJ2-5; 11 bases map to TRBD1. This CDR3 is built from 15 residues. Germline V gives CDR1 SNHLY, CDR2 FYNNEI. J gave up 3 bases and V 6 bases, and 6 bases lay outside the gene matches. The CDR3 loop reads CASSGRTGGKETQYF. The CDR3 nucleotides are TGTGCCAGCAGCGGTAGGACAGGGGGCAAAGAGACCCAGTACTTC.

V and J are TRBV20-1 and TRBJ2-5, with D possibly matching TRBD2 (6 bases). Germline V CDR1 and CDR2: DFQATT, SNEGSKA (reference sequence). Trimming cost V 0 bases and J 2 bases, with 10 bases left between them. The CDR3 is 14 amino acids. CDR3 nucleotide sequence: TGCAGTGCTAGAGACCCCGGGACTCAAGAGACCCAGTACTTC. This sequence encodes CSARDPGTQETQYF.

The sample holds a few counts of this clonotype. The chain joins TRBV20-1 to TRBJ2-7; D is uncertain. CDR1 and CDR2 from the germline V gene are DFQATT and SNEGSKA (reference sequence). V lost 5 bases and J lost 2, with 19 bases in between. The CDR3 covers 15 residues. The CDR3, as DNA: TGCAGTGCTGGACCTTTACAGTATGAGGCCTACGAGCAGTACTTC. This gives the protein CSAGPLQYEAYEQYF.

The rearrangement links TRBV20-1 to TRBJ2-7; 14 bases align to TRBD2. V shed 5 bases, J shed 5 bases, and the junction held 5 bases outside the gene matches. This CDR3 is built from 14 residues. CDR1 is DFQATT, CDR2 SNEGSKA, per germline (reference sequence). DNA for the CDR3: TGCAGTGCTGGGACTAGCGGGAGAAGGCACGAGCAGTACTTC. It encodes CSAGTSGRRHEQYF.

This clonotype was seen more than once but under ten times. This sequence joins TRBV29-1 and TRBJ2-7; D is unresolved. Germline V lookup: CDR1 SQVTM, CDR2 ANQGSEA. The V and J ends lost 5 bases and 2 bases respectively, with 13 bases between them. The CDR3 length is 13 residues. CDR3 region: CSVQSVTAYEQYF. The DNA for the CDR3 is TGCAGCGTTCAGTCAGTGACGGCCTACGAGCAGTACTTC.

The sample holds one count of this clonotype. V usage is TRBV6-6 and J usage is TRBJ2-3, with 9 bases identical to TRBD2. From germline, CDR1 is MNHNY and CDR2 SVGAGI (reference sequence). Trimming cost V 0 bases and J 1 base; bases outside gene matches: 5. The CDR3 is 17 amino acids. The CDR3 nucleotides read TGTGCCAGCAGTTACTCCCCGGGACTAGCAGGCACAGATACGCAGTATTTT. Translation: CASSYSPGLAGTDTQYF.

The chain links TRBV5-1 to TRBJ1-2; D possibly corresponds to TRBD1 (5 bases). CDR3 length equals 14 residues. Germline-derived CDR1 and CDR2 are SGHRS and YFSETQ. Deletions cut 4 bases from V and 6 bases from J, with 16 bases between. The CDR3: CASSPRDAVDGYTF. The DNA of the CDR3 is TGCGCCAGCAGCCCCAGGGACGCCGTGGATGGCTACACCTTC.

The rearrangement uses TRBV24-1 and TRBJ2-3; 12 bases match TRBD2. V gave up 0 bases and J gave up 2 bases; unmatched junction bases: 2. Germline V CDR1 and CDR2: KGHDR, SFDVKD. The length of the CDR3 is 17 residues. DNA of the CDR3: TGTGCCACCAGTGATTTGGGACTAGCGGGGACCACAGATACGCAGTATTTT. Amino acid sequence: CATSDLGLAGTTDTQYF.

This clonotype was recorded once. The V call is TRBV29-1, the J call TRBJ2-3; D not resolved. Trimming took off 7 bases at V and 5 bases at J, with 10 bases between the two ends. Germline CDR1 SQVTM, CDR2 ANQGSEA. The CDR3 is 11 amino acids. CDR3 residues: CSARPVDTQYF. For the CDR3, the DNA is TGCAGCGCCCGCCCAGTAGATACGCAGTATTTT.

The V call is TRBV4-2, the J call TRBJ1-3; 10 nucleotides match TRBD1. The CDR3 is 15 residues long. Germline CDR1 is LGHNA and CDR2 is YNFKEQ. Losses at the gene ends were 6 bases for V and 8 bases for J; bases not matched to a gene: 10. The CDR3 is CASRSHGTGVDTIYF. CDR3 bases: TGTGCCAGCAGATCCCACGGGACAGGGGTTGACACCATATATTTT.

The V and J genes are TRBV20-1 and TRBJ2-5; the match to TRBD2 covers 7 bases. Germline V gene lookup returns CDR1 DFQATT and CDR2 SNEGSKA (reference sequence). Trimming took 4 bases from V and 9 from J; bases not matched to a gene: 8. The CDR3 has 12 residues. CDR3 coding DNA: TGCAGTGCTAAGGCGGGAGCGCTGTCCCAGTACTTC. This sequence encodes CSAKAGALSQYF.

This clonotype appeared a single time. This chain joins TRBV30 and TRBJ2-7, with TRBD1 identical over 8 bases. V trimming: 4 bases; J trimming: 3 bases; junction bases outside the gene matches: 5. The germline CDR1 and CDR2 sequences are GTSNPN and SVGIG (reference sequence). The CDR3 covers 13 residues. CDR3 region: CAWTDRVNYEQYF. The CDR3 DNA follows: TGTGCCTGGACGGACAGGGTCAACTACGAGCAGTACTTC.

The genes are TRBV20-1 and TRBJ2-1, with 8 bases matching TRBD2. Germline V CDR1 and CDR2: DFQATT, SNEGSKA (reference sequence). CDR3 length equals 16 residues. V was clipped by 1 base and J by 6 bases; unmatched bases: 11. CDR3 protein: CSARARTGGPGNEQFF. The CDR3 DNA sequence: TGCAGTGCTAGAGCGCGAACGGGAGGGCCTGGCAATGAGCAGTTCTTC.

V and J are TRBV5-5 and TRBJ2-4; 7 bases map to TRBD2. The J call is in doubt because the DNA end fits TRBJ2-7 better. In germline, CDR1 is SGHKS, CDR2 YYEKEE (reference sequence). This CDR3 region has 16 residues. CDR3 nucleotides: TGTGCCAGCGCCCTTCGGGGAGGGGCGCGGATAGTCGAGCAGTACTTC. As protein: CASALRGGARIVEQYF.

This clonotype came up many times. The chain employs TRBV12-3 or TRBV12-4 and TRBJ2-5, with a tentative D call TRBD1 (6 bases). The CDR3 length is 13 residues. V was pared by 6 bases and J by 1 base, with 9 bases between. The CDR3 reads CASRPGVQETQYF. The CDR3 nucleotides are TGTGCCAGCAGGCCAGGGGTCCAAGAGACCCAGTACTTC.

The count of this clonotype is one. The chain couples TRBV6-2 or TRBV6-3 to TRBJ1-5; a possible D gene is TRBD1 (5 bases). In germline, CDR1 is MNHEY, CDR2 SVGEGT. The CDR3 has 17 residues. The V end lost 7 bases, the J end lost 0 bases, and 19 bases lay between the germline ends. The CDR3, as DNA: TGTGCCAGCAAACGGACGGGGCAGGGCTATAGCAATCAGCCCCAGCATTTT. This encodes CASKRTGQGYSNQPQHF.

The rearrangement uses TRBV5-1 and TRBJ2-1; the D gene is possibly TRBD2 (6 bases). Germline loops: CDR1 SGHRS, CDR2 YFSETQ. The CDR3 totals 16 residues. V lost 5 bases and J 0 bases, leaving 15 bases between the germline ends. This CDR3 is CASSMGGTLSYNEQFF. In DNA form, the CDR3 reads TGCGCCAGCAGTATGGGTGGGACTCTCTCCTACAATGAGCAGTTCTTC.

About this clonotype: The junction and the germline gene differ at one end; a read error may be behind it. The chain couples TRBV3-1 to TRBJ2-5; a possible D gene is TRBD1 (6 bases). The germline gives CDR1 LGHDT, CDR2 YNNKEL (reference sequence). The CDR3 is made up of 14 amino acids. The CDR3 DNA reads TGTGCCAGCAGCCTTTGGGGGCCGCAAGAGACCCTGTACTTC. The encoded protein is CASSLWGPQETLYF.

The rearrangement joins TRBV18 to TRBJ1-1; tentatively, D is TRBD1 (6 bases). The V end was cut by 2 bases, the J end by 1 base, with 8 bases between. CDR1 and CDR2 (germline): KGHSH, LQKENI. This CDR3 has 14 residues. The CDR3 nucleotides read TGTGCCAGCTCACCAGGGGGCCCGAACACTGAAGCTTTCTTT. Encoded protein: CASSPGGPNTEAFF.

This clonotype was counted at least ten times. V and J are TRBV7-3 and TRBJ2-1; D gene uncertain. CDR3 size: 14 residues. Between the trimmed V and J ends, which lost 0 bases and 5 bases, there was a span of 8 bases. Germline V gene sequence: CDR1 SGHTA, CDR2 FQGTGA. For the CDR3, the DNA is TGTGCCAGCAGCTTAACGCTCGGAAACAATGAGCAGTTCTTC. Its protein is CASSLTLGNNEQFF.

V and J are TRBV20-1 and TRBJ1-5; D unresolved. This CDR3 spans 14 amino acids. V shed 3 bases and J shed 0 bases, with 9 bases lying between them. Germline CDR1 and CDR2: DFQATT and SNEGSKA (reference sequence). The CDR3 sequence: CSASRGLSNQPQHF. DNA for the CDR3: TGCAGTGCTAGTAGAGGGCTTAGCAATCAGCCCCAGCATTTT.

The chain joins TRBV7-8 to TRBJ2-5, with D possibly TRBD1 on 6 matching bases. The germline V gene has CDR1 SGHVS and CDR2 FQNEAQ. The length of the CDR3 is 16 residues. The V end lost 4 bases, the J end lost 5 bases, and 20 bases lay between the germline ends. The CDR3 DNA sequence: TGTGCCAGCAGCTCCAACAGGGTTTCAGTATACGAGACCCAGTACTTC. Its protein is CASSSNRVSVYETQYF.

J is TRBJ2-3 and V is TRBV25-1; D possibly corresponds to TRBD2 (5 bases). This CDR3 region has 15 residues. The germline V gene encodes CDR1 MGHDK and CDR2 SYGVNS. Trimming took 2 bases from V and 0 from J, leaving 9 bases between them. CDR3 in amino acids: CASSEMGDSTDTQYF. The DNA for the CDR3 is TGTGCCAGCAGTGAAATGGGAGACAGCACAGATACGCAGTATTTT. The full variable domain, with the rest looked up from reference TRBV25-1 and TRBJ2-3, is EADIYQTPRYLVIGTGKKITLECSQTMGHDKMYWYQQDPGMELHLIHYSYGVNSTEKGDLSSESTVSRIRTEHFPLTLESARPSHTSQYLCASSEMGDSTDTQYFGPGTRLTVL.

This clonotype turned up a few times. This chain uses TRBV15 with TRBJ1-2; D gene ambiguous. Trimming took off 3 bases at V and 6 bases at J, with 17 bases between the two ends. CDR3 size: 15 residues. The germline V gene encodes CDR1 LNHNV and CDR2 YYDKDF (reference sequence). The chain's CDR3 is CATSRFPAERDGYTF. Written as DNA, the CDR3 is TGTGCCACCAGCAGGTTTCCGGCTGAGAGAGATGGCTACACCTTC.